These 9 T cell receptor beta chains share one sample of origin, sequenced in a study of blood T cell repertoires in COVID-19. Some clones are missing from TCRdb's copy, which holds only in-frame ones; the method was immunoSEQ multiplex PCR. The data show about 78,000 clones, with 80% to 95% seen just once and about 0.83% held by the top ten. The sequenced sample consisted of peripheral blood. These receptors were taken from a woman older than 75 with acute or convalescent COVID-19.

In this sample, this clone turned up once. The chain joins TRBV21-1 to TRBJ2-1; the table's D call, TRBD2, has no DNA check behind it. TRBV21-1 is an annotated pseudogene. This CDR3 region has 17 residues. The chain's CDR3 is CASSKDSGTSSNNEQFF. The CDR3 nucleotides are TGTGCCAGCAGCAAAGATTCAGGGACTAGCTCCAACAATGAGCAGTTCTTC.

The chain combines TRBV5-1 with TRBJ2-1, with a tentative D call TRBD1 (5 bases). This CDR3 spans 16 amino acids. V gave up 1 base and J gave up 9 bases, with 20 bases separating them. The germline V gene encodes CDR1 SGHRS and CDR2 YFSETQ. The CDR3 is CASSLNGLKGRSEQFF. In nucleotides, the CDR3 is TGCGCCAGCAGCTTGAACGGCCTTAAGGGGCGTAGTGAGCAGTTCTTC.

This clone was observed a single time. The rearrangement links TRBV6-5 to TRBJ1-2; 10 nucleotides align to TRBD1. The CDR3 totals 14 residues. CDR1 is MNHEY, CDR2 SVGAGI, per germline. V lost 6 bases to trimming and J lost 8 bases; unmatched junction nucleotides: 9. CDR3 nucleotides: TGTGCCAGCAGATATCGACAGGGGGCAGGGGGCTACACCTTC. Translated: CASRYRQGAGGYTF.

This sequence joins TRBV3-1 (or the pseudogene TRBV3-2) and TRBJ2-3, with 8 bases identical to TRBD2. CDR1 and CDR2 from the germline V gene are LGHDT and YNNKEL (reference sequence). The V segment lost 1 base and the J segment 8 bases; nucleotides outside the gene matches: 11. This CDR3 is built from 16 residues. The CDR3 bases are TGTGCCAGCAGCCAAGGTACTAGCGGATATAAGAGTACGCAGTATTTT. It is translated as CASSQGTSGYKSTQYF.

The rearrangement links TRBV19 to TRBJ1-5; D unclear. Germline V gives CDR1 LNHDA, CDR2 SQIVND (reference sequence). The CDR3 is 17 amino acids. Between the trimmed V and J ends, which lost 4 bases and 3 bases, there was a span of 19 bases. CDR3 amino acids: CASSTLTRGNSNQPQHF. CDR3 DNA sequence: TGTGCCAGTAGTACCCTGACACGAGGGAATTCCAATCAGCCCCAGCATTTT.

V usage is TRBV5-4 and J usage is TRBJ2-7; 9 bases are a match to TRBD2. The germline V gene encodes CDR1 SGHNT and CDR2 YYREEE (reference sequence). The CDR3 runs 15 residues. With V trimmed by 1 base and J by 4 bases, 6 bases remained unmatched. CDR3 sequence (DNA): TGTGCCAGCAGCTTGTCTGGACTAGCGCATTACGAGCAGTACTTC. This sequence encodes CASSLSGLAHYEQYF.

In nucleotides, the CDR3 is TGTGCCAGCTCACCGGAAGAGCGCTATGGCTACACCTTC. It yields the protein CASSPEERYGYTF. V and J are TRBV18 and TRBJ1-2; D remains ambiguous. V lost 3 bases and J lost 4, with 9 bases in between. Germline lookup yields CDR1 KGHSH and CDR2 LQKENI. The CDR3 sequence is 13 residues long.

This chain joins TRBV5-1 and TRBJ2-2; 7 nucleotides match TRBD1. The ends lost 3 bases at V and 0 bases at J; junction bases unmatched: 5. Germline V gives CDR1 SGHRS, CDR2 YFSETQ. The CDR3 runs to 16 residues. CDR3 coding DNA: TGCGCCAGCAGCTCTCGGACAGGCCCGAACACCGGGGAGCTGTTTTTT. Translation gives CASSSRTGPNTGELFF.

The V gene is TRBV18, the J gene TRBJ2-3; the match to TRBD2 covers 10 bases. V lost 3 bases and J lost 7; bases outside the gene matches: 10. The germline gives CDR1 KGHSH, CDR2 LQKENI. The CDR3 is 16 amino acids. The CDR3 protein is CASSPSPGLASHTQYF. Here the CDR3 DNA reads TGTGCCAGCTCACCCTCTCCGGGACTAGCGTCCCATACGCAGTATTTT.